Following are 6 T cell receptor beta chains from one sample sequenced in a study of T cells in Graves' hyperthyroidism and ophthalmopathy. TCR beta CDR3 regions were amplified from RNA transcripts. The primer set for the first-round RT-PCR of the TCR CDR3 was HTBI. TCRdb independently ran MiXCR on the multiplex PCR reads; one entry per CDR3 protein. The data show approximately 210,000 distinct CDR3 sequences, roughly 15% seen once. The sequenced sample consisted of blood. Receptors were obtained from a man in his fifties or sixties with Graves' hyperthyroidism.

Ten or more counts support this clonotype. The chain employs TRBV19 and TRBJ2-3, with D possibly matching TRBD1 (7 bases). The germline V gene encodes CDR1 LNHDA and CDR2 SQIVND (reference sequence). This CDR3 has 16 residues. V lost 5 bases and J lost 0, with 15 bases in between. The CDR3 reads CASSGGGHPSTDTQYF. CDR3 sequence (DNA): TGTGCCAGTAGTGGAGGGGGCCACCCGAGCACAGATACGCAGTATTTT. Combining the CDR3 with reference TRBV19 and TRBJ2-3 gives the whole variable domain DGGITQSPKYLFRKEGQNVTLSCEQNLNHDAMYWYRQDPGQGLRLIYYSQIVNDFQKGDIAEGYSVSREKKESFPLTVTSAQKNPTAFYLCASSGGGHPSTDTQYFGPGTRLTVL.

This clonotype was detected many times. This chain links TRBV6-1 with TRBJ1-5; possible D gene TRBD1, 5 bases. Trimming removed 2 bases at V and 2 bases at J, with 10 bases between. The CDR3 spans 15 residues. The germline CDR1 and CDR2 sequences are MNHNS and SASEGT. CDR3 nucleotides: TGTGCCAGCAGTGAAAGAATAGGGGGCAATCAGCCCCAGCATTTT. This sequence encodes CASSERIGGNQPQHF.

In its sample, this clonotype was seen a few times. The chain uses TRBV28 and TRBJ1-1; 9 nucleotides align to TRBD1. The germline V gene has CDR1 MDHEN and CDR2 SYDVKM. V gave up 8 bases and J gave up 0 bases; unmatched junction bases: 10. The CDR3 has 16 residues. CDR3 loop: CASAGTGFFMNTEAFF. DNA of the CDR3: TGTGCCAGCGCCGGGACAGGGTTCTTCATGAACACTGAAGCTTTCTTT.

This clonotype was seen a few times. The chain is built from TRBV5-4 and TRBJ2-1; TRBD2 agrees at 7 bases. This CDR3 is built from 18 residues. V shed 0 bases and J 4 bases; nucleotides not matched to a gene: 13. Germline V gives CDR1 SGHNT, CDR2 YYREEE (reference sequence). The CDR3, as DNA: TGTGCCAGCAGCTTGGGGAAAGGGGCTAGCGGTTTGTACAATGAGCAGTTCTTC. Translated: CASSLGKGASGLYNEQFF.

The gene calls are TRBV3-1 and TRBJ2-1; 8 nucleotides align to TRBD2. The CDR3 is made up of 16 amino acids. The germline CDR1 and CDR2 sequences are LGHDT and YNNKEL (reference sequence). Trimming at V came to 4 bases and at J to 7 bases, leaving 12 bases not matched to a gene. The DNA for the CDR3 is TGTGCCAGCAGCCTACGGTTCGGGGGGGTAAGAAATGAGCAGTTCTTC. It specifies CASSLRFGGVRNEQFF.

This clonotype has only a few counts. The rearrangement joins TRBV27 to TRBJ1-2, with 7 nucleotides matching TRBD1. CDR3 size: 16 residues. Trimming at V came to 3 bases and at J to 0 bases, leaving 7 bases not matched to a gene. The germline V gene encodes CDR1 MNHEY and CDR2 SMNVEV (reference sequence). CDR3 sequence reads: CASSFTGVPANYGYTF. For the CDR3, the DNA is TGTGCCAGCAGTTTTACAGGGGTTCCAGCTAACTATGGCTACACCTTC.